Below are 12 T cell receptor beta chains sequenced from a single sample in a study of control samples from healthy donors and cancer patients. Assay used: immunoSEQ multiplex PCR; TCRdb lists only in-frame clones, some missing. The sample contains about 40,000 clones, around nine tenths of which appear only once. Source material: blood. The receptors come from a woman between 50 and 59 years old in good health.

The rearrangement uses TRBV24-1 and TRBJ1-1; D remains unclear. CDR3 length: 12 residues. The V end lost 4 bases, the J end lost 11 bases, and 13 bases lay between the germline ends. Germline values: CDR1 KGHDR, CDR2 SFDVKD. The CDR3 protein is CATSDPMQGAFF. In nucleotides, the CDR3 is TGTGCCACCAGTGACCCCATGCAAGGGGCTTTCTTT.

The chain joins TRBV6-1 to TRBJ2-7; 7 bases are a match to TRBD2. Per germline, CDR1 MNHNS and CDR2 SASEGT. CDR3 size: 19 residues. The V and J ends lost 0 bases and 7 bases, in that order; junction bases with no gene match: 21. CDR3 sequence reads: CASSEAAFTGGLMPVEQYF. Here the CDR3 DNA reads TGTGCCAGCAGTGAAGCGGCCTTCACGGGGGGTCTAATGCCCGTGGAGCAGTACTTC.

The DNA of the CDR3 is TGTGCCAGCAGCGTCGCAAGAGAGAGGGGGTACGAGCAGTACTTC. This translates into CASSVARERGYEQYF. The chain uses TRBV9 and TRBJ2-7; a weak D match, TRBD1 (6 bases). CDR1 and CDR2 (germline): SGDLS, YYNGEE. Trimming removed 2 bases from V and 4 bases from J, with 16 bases in between. The CDR3 is 15 amino acids.

The chain carries TRBV5-5 and TRBJ2-1, with D tentatively TRBD1 (6 bases). This CDR3 has 15 residues. CDR1 SGHKS and CDR2 YYEKEE come from the germline V gene (reference sequence). V gave up 0 bases and J gave up 4 bases, with 11 bases separating them. The CDR3 loop is CASSLAGTPYNEQFF. DNA of the CDR3: TGTGCCAGCAGCTTGGCGGGGACACCGTACAATGAGCAGTTCTTC.

The chain recombines TRBV7-2 with TRBJ1-1; D gene unclear. The CDR3 sequence is 12 residues long. Trimming left V 3 bases short and J 10 bases short, with 12 bases between. In germline, CDR1 is SGHTA, CDR2 FQGNSA. The CDR3 spells CASSFRGRGAFF. The DNA of the CDR3 is TGTGCCAGCAGCTTTCGAGGGCGGGGAGCTTTCTTT.

The chain couples TRBV30 to TRBJ2-7, with D possibly TRBD1 on 6 matching bases. Germline assignment: CDR1 GTSNPN and CDR2 SVGIG (reference sequence). The CDR3 runs to 12 residues. The V and J ends lost 5 bases and 5 bases respectively, with 13 bases between them. DNA for the CDR3: TGTGCCTGGGAGGGACAAGGACACGAGCAGTACTTC. Translated, it gives CAWEGQGHEQYF. The whole variable domain, remainder taken from reference TRBV30 and TRBJ2-7, is SQTIHQWPATLVQPVGSPLSLECTVEGTSNPNLYWYRQAAGRGLQLLFYSVGIGQISSEVPQNLSASRPQDRQFILSSKKLLLSDSGFYLCAWEGQGHEQYFGPGTRLTVT.

This chain joins TRBV11-2 and TRBJ2-1; 7 bases are shared with TRBD2. J gave up 5 bases and V 5 bases, and 9 bases lay outside the gene matches. CDR3 length equals 15 residues. Germline V gene lookup returns CDR1 SGHAT and CDR2 FQNNGV. CDR3 sequence (DNA): TGTGCCAGCAGCGTCACTTTCAGCGGGGACAATGAGCAGTTCTTC. Encoded protein: CASSVTFSGDNEQFF.

The chain employs TRBV4-3 and TRBJ2-7; 9 nucleotides agree with TRBD2. This CDR3 region has 15 residues. The germline V gene has CDR1 LGHNA and CDR2 YSLEER. The trim removed 0 bases at V and 4 bases at J, leaving 4 bases unmatched. CDR3 nucleotides: TGCGCCAGCAGCCAAGACAGGCTAGCGGGGTACGAGCAGTACTTC. Its protein is CASSQDRLAGYEQYF.

The genes are TRBV7-3 and TRBJ2-7, with D possibly matching TRBD1 (5 bases). Deletions cut 5 bases from V and 6 bases from J, with 14 bases between. This CDR3 spans 13 amino acids. Germline CDR1 is SGHTA and CDR2 is FQGTGA. CDR3 residues: CASSTNSGFEQYF. The CDR3 nucleotides are TGTGCCAGCAGCACAAACTCAGGGTTCGAGCAGTACTTC.

V gene TRBV10-3 combines with J gene TRBJ2-5, with D perhaps TRBD1 or TRBD2 (5 bases each). Trimming took 7 bases from V and 7 from J, leaving 25 bases between them. In germline, CDR1 is ENHRY, CDR2 SYGVKD. This CDR3 has 16 residues. The CDR3 here is CAIMAADSGSRRTQYF. In nucleotides, the CDR3 is TGTGCCATCATGGCGGCAGACAGCGGAAGTCGAAGGACCCAGTACTTC.

This chain uses TRBV28 with TRBJ1-2; D remains ambiguous. Germline CDR1 reads MDHEN; CDR2 reads SYDVKM. With 8 bases removed from V and 2 bases from J, the gap between germline ends came to 15 bases. CDR3 size: 14 residues. This chain's CDR3 is CASLTRTVNYGYTF. Here the CDR3 DNA reads TGTGCCAGCCTGACCCGGACGGTCAACTATGGCTACACCTTC.

This clone was recorded a few times. The chain combines TRBV12-3 or TRBV12-4 with TRBJ2-7; D perhaps matches TRBD1 (6 bases). The CDR3 totals 13 residues. Trimming shortened V by 7 bases and J by 4 bases, and 14 bases separated the two germline ends. The CDR3 loop is CASTPPTGYEQYF. DNA for the CDR3: TGTGCCAGCACCCCCCCAACAGGGTACGAGCAGTACTTC.